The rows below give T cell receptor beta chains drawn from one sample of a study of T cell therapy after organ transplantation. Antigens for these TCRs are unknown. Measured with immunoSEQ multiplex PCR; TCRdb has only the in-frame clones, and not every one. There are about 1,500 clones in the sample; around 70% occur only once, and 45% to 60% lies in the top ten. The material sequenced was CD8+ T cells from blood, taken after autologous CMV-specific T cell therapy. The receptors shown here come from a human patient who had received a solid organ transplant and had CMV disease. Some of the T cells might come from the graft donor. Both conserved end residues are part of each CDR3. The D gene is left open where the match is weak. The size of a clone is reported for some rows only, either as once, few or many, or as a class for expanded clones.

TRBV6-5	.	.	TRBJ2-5	TGTGCCAGCAGTTACCTGGAGGGGGCTCAAGAGACCCAGTACTTC	CASSYLEGAQETQYF
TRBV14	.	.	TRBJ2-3	TGTGCCAGCAGCCAAGACGGCGGGGCGATACCGGGGGCGGATACGCAGTATTTT	CASSQDGGAIPGADTQYF
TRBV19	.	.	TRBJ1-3	TGTGCCAGTAGTATAGATGGGGACGGTTCGAATGGAAACACCATATATTTT	CASSIDGDGSNGNTIYF
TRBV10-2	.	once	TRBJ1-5	TGCGCCAGCAGTGAGTCGGGCGTGAATAGCAATCAGCCCCAGCATTTT	CASSESGVNSNQPQHF
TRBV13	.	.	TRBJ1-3	TGTGCCAGCAGCACCCGAGGGCTGAATGGAAACACCATATATTTT	CASSTRGLNGNTIYF
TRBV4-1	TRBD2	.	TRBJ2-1	TGCGCCAGCAGCCACATCGCACTAGCGGGAAATTATGAGCAGTTCTTC	CASSHIALAGNYEQFF
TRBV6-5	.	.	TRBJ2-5	TGTGCCAGCAGTTACAGCCCCGTGGAGACCCAGTACTTC	CASSYSPVETQYF
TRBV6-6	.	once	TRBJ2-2	TGTGCCAGCAGTTACGCGAACACCGGGGAGCTGTTTTTT	CASSYANTGELFF
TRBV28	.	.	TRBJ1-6	TGTGCCAGCAGCCTAGGCATTAGGGCCGATAATTCACCCCTCCACTTT	CASSLGIRADNSPLHF
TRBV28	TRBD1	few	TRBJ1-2	TGTGCCGTGACAGGGGCTCATGGCTACACCTTC	CAVTGAHGYTF
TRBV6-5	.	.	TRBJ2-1	TGTGCCAGCAGCCTCCTTGGAGGAAATGAGCAGTTCTTC	CASSLLGGNEQFF
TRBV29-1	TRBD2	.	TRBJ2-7	TGCAGCGCTGGGACTAGCCCCTACGAGCAGTACTTC	CSAGTSPYEQYF
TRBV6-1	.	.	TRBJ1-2	TGTGCCAACCGCGGAGGGTTGGACGGCTACACCTTC	CANRGGLDGYTF
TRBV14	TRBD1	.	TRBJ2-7	TGTGCCAGCAGCCCCCGTGGCAGGGGGCGCTTAGAGCAGTACTTC	CASSPRGRGRLEQYF
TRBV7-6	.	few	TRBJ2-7	TGTGCCAGCAGCTCTAGTGGAGCCTCCGAGCAGTACTTC	CASSSSGASEQYF
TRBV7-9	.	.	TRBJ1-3	TGTGCCAGCAGCCGGGCGATTTTGGGCTCTGGAAACACCATATATTTT	CASSRAILGSGNTIYF
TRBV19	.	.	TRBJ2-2	TGTGCCAGTAGTATTATCCCGTCCGGGGAGCTGTTTTTT	CASSIIPSGELFF
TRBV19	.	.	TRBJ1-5	TGTGCCAGTAGTATATACTTCGATAGCAATCAGCCCCAGCATTTT	CASSIYFDSNQPQHF
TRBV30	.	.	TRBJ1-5	TGTGCCTGGAGTGTTGGGGCAGCTAGCAATCAGCCCCAGCATTTT	CAWSVGAASNQPQHF
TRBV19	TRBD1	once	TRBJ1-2	TGTGCCAGTAGCCATCAATGGACAGGAACTTATGGCTACACCTTC	CASSHQWTGTYGYTF
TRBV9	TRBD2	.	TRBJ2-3	TGTGCCAGCAGCATGACTAGCGCGGCAGATACGCAGTATTTT	CASSMTSAADTQYF
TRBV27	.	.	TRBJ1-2	TGTGCCAGCAGTTTATTGGCAGGGAACGGCTACACCTTC	CASSLLAGNGYTF
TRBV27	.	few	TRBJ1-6	TGTGCCAGCAGTTTGACAGTTCAGGGGTATAATTCACCCCTCCACTTT	CASSLTVQGYNSPLHF
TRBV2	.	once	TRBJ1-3	TGTGCCAGCAGTGAATGGATAGGGGACTCTGGAAACACCATATATTTT	CASSEWIGDSGNTIYF
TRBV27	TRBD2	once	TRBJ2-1	TGTGCCAGCAGTCGTCCGACTAGCGGGAGGGCGAATGAGCAGTTCTTC	CASSRPTSGRANEQFF
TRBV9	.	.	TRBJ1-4	TGTGCCAGCAGCGTAGATGGGGGATCGGGGTCTGAAAAACTGTTTTTT	CASSVDGGSGSEKLFF
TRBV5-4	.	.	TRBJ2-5	TGTGCCAGCAGCCCCGGACTGGATCAAGAGACCCAGTACTTC	CASSPGLDQETQYF
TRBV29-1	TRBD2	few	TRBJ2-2	TGCAGCGTTGAAGGGAGTTCTTCAAGCGGGGGCTACGGGGAGCTGTTTTTT	CSVEGSSSSGGYGELFF
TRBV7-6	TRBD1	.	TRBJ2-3	TGTGCCAGCAGTTTCGACAGGGTTAGGACAGATACGCAGTATTTT	CASSFDRVRTDTQYF
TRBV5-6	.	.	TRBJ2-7	TGTGCCAGCAGCTTGGCGGGGGCCCTAGACGAGCAGTACTTC	CASSLAGALDEQYF
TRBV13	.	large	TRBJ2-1	TGTGCCAGCAGCCCCCCAGCGGATAGGGCCCATGAGCAGTTCTTC	CASSPPADRAHEQFF
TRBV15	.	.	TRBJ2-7	TGTGCCACCAGCTCAGGGGTACGGGAGCAGTACTTC	CATSSGVREQYF
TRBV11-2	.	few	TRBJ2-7	TGTGCCAGCAGCCGGAACTCTGGGGGCAACGAGCAGTACTTC	CASSRNSGGNEQYF
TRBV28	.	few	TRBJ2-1	TGTGCCAGCAGTTTTTTGGATCAGAACCGTGGGGGAACGAATGAGCAGTTCTTC	CASSFLDQNRGGTNEQFF
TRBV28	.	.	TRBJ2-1	TGTGCCAGCAGCCTCGGGCTAGTAAGTGGCCCGTCCTACAATGAGCAGTTCTTC	CASSLGLVSGPSYNEQFF
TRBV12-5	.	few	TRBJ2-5	TGTGCTAGTGCCTTCCTCCCCGAGGCAAAACAAGAGACCCAGTACTTC	CASAFLPEAKQETQYF
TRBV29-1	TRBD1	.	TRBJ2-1	TGCAGCGTGTCCGGGACAGTAAACAATGAGCAGTTCTTC	CSVSGTVNNEQFF
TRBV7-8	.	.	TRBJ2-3	TGTGCCAGCAGCCCCGAATTCGCGGATATCGCAGATACGCAGTATTTT	CASSPEFADIADTQYF
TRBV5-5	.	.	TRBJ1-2	TGTGCCAGCAGCTTGGAGTCGACAGATAGGGTAAATGGCTACACCTTC	CASSLESTDRVNGYTF
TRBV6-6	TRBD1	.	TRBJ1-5	TGTGCCAGCAGCTCGACAGGGACTCAGCCCCAGCATTTT	CASSSTGTQPQHF
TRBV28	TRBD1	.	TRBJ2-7	TGTGCCAGCAGCCCTCCGGGACAGGGGTCCGCCTACGAGCAGTACTTC	CASSPPGQGSAYEQYF
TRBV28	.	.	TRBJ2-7	TGTGCCAGCAGTTTAAACCGAGCCTACGAGCAGTACTTC	CASSLNRAYEQYF
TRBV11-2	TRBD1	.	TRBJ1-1	TGTGCCAGCAGCTTACTCGGGACAGGGGACGAAGCTTTCTTT	CASSLLGTGDEAFF
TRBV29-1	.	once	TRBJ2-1	TGCAGCGTCTTCGGGCTCTACGGGAATGAGCAGTTCTTC	CSVFGLYGNEQFF
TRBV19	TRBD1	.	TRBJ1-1	TGTGCCAGTAGTCCCGGTCCGGGACAGGGGAACACTGAAGCTTTCTTT	CASSPGPGQGNTEAFF
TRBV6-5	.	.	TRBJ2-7	TGTGCCAGCAGTTACTCCGACGGGAGCGAGCAGTACTTC	CASSYSDGSEQYF
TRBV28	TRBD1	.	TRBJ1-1	TGTGCCAGCAGTCACAGGGGGGGGAACACTGAAGCTTTCTTT	CASSHRGGNTEAFF
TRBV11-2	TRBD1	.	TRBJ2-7	TGTGCCAGCAGCTACCGACAGGGGGCAACCTACGAGCAGTACTTC	CASSYRQGATYEQYF
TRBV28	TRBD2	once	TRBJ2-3	TGTGCCAGCAGTTACGATCCACAGGGGACTAGCGGGAGGATGTTCTCAGATACGCAGTATTTT	CASSYDPQGTSGRMFSDTQYF
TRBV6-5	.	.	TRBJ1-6	TGTGCCAGCAGTTACACGACCTCTGGGGCTTCACCCCTCCACTTT	CASSYTTSGASPLHF
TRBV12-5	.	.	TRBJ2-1	TGTGCTAGTGGTTTGGGGTTTGCCTACAATGAGCAGTTCTTC	CASGLGFAYNEQFF
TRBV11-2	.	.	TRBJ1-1	TGTGCCAGCAGTCCTACACGAGGCACTGAAGCTTTCTTT	CASSPTRGTEAFF
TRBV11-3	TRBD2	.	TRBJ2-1	TGTGCCAGCAGCGCCGAGACTAGCGGCGATGAGCAGTTCTTC	CASSAETSGDEQFF
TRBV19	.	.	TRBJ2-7	TGTGCCAGTAGTAGCGGACCTCCACCCTACGAGCAGTACTTC	CASSSGPPPYEQYF
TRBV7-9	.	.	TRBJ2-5	TGTGCCAGCAGCTTAGTGGGGTCGGTGGAGACCCAGTACTTC	CASSLVGSVETQYF
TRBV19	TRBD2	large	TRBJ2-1	TGTGCCAGTAGTATCGTAGCGGGGGCCTACAATGAGCAGTTCTTC	CASSIVAGAYNEQFF